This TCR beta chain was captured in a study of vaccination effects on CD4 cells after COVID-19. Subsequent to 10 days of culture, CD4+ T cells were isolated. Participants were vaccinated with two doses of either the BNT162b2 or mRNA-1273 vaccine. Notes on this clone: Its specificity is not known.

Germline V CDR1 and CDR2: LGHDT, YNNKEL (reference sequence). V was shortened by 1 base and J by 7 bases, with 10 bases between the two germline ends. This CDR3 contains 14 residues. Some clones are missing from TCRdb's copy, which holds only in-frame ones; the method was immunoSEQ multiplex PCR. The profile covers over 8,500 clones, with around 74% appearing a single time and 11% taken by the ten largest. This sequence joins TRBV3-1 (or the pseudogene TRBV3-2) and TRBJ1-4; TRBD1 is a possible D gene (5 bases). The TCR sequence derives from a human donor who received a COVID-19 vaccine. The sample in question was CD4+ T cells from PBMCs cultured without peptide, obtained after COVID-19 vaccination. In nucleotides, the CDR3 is TGTGCCAGCAGCCAAGGGGGGGACGGTGAAAAACTGTTTTTT. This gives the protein CASSQGGDGEKLFF.